This TCR beta chain came from a study of T cell clonality in common variable immunodeficiency. Study-level results: T cell subpopulation sequencing would be needed to explain CVID clonality. In common variable immunodeficiency, TCR beta chains reportedly carried fewer deletions and N-nucleotide insertions.

The germline V gene has CDR1 KGHSH and CDR2 LQKENI. Losses at the gene ends were 3 bases for V and 2 bases for J; bases not matched to a gene: 5. This CDR3 is built from 15 residues. Method: immunoSEQ multiplex PCR; TCRdb's copy keeps in-frame clones and lacks some. In total the sample includes tens of thousands of clones, none of them seen once. This clone was recorded a few times. Its antigen is not identified. The read ends 3 residues early relative to the CDR3; the germline J gene fills the gap. The receptor was isolated from a human donor with common variable immunodeficiency. The sample comprised peripheral blood mononuclear cells. The chain carries TRBV18 and TRBJ2-7; 9 bases are shared with TRBD1. The CDR3 region is CASSPGTGRAYEQYF. The part of the CDR3 DNA that was read is TGTGCCAGCTCACCCGGGACAGGGCGCGCCTACGAG.